This TCR beta chain emerged from a study of beta chain features in type 1 diabetes. Study details: Across the samples, more than 85 million sorted cells were examined in total. Study-level points and caveats: Whether HLA type influences TCRB rearrangement remained unresolved here. Moderate yet significant TCRB CDR3 shortening was seen in Type 1 diabetes patients in all four CD4+ subsets. PCR could preferentially amplify shorter templates, alike in patients and controls.

In this sample, this clone turned up a few times. The antigen remains undetermined. Reverse transcribing all isolated RNA meant expressed TCRB transcripts were sequenced. Clones were sequenced by immunoSEQ multiplex PCR, and TCRdb holds only the in-frame ones, with some missing. This table has some 330,000 clones, roughly 12% appearing once. Trimming cost V 7 bases and J 5 bases; bases outside gene matches: 8. Germline V lookup: CDR1 MDHEN, CDR2 SYDVKM. CDR3 length: 15 residues. The chain carries TRBV28 and TRBJ2-3, with 11 nucleotides matching TRBD2. Sequenced material: naive CD4+ T cells from blood. This TCR came from a woman aged 18-35 years with type 1 diabetes. CDR3 nucleotide sequence: TGTGCCAGCACCAGACTAGCGGGGACGGGAGATACGCAGTATTTT. Its translation: CASTRLAGTGDTQYF.